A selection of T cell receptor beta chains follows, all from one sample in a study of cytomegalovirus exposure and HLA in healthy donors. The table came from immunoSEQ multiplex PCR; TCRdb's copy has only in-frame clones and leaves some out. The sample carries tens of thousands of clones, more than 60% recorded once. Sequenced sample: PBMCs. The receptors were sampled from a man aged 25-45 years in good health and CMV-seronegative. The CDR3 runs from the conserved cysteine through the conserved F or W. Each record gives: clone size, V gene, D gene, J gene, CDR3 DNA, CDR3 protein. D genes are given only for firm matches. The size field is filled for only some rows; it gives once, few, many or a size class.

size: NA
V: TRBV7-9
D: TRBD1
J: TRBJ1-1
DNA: TGTGCCAGCAGCCCAAGACAGGGGGAAACTGAAGCTTTCTTT
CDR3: CASSPRQGETEAFF

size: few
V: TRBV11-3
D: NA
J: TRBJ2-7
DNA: TGTGCCAGCAGCTTAGGGGAGACCGAGCAGTACTTC
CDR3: CASSLGETEQYF

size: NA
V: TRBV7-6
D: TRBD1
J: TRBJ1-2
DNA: TGTGCCAGCAGCTTATCATTTTCCAGGGGGCGATCGGGCTACACCTTC
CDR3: CASSLSFSRGRSGYTF

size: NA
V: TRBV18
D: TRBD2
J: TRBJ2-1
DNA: TGTGCCAGCTCACCCACTAGCGGGGGATCCTACAATGAGCAGTTCTTC
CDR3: CASSPTSGGSYNEQFF

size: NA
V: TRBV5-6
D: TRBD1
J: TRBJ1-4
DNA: TGTGCCAGCAGCTTCGGACAGGGGAGTGAAAAACTGTTTTTT
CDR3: CASSFGQGSEKLFF

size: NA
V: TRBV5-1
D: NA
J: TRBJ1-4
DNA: TGCGCCAGCAGCTACACAGGGTTCGGGAATGAAAAACTGTTTTTT
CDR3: CASSYTGFGNEKLFF

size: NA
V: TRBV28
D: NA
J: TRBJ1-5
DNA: TGTGCCAGCACCCGGGATCTAGGGTTCGACAATCAGCCCCAGCATTTT
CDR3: CASTRDLGFDNQPQHF

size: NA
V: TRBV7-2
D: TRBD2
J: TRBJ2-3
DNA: TGTGCCAGCAGCCAAAGACTAGCGGGGCCCACAGATACGCAGTATTTT
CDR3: CASSQRLAGPTDTQYF

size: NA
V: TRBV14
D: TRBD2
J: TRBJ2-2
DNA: TGTGCCAGCAGCCGCCGACTAGCGGTCGGGGAGCTGTTTTTT
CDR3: CASSRRLAVGELFF

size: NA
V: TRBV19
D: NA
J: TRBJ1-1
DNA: TGTGCCAGTAGTATCCGGGGGGGTGAAGCTTTCTTT
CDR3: CASSIRGGEAFF

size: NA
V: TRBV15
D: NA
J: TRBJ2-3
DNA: TGTGCCACCAGCAGACAGGTTTTGACAGATACGCAGTATTTT
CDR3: CATSRQVLTDTQYF